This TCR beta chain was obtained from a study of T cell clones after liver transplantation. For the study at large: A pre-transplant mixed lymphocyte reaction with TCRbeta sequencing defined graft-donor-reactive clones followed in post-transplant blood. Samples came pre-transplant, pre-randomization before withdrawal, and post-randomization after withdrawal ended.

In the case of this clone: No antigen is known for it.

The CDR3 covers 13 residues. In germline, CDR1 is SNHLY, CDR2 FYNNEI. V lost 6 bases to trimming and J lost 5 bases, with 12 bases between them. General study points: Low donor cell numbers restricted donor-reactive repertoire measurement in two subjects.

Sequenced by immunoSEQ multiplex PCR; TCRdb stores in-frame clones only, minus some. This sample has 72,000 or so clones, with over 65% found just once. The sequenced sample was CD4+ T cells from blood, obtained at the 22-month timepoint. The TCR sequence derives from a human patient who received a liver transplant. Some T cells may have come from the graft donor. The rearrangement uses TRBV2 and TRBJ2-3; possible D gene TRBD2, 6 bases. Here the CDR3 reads CASSRGSGDTQYF. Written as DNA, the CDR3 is TGTGCCAGCAGCCGGGGGAGCGGAGATACGCAGTATTTT.